A selection of T cell receptor beta chains follows, all from one sample in a study of T cells expressing NK-cell markers. TCRdb processed the 5' RACE reads again and assigns one entry to each CDR3 protein, with no DNA. The sample features about 190,000 distinct CDR3 sequences, with about 19% in its top ten. Sequencing input: blood T cells: a sorted CD56 or NKG2C T cell subset, CD4+ or CD8+ T cells, or bulk PBMC T cells (not recorded which). The source is a man aged 18 to 69 in good health. The CDR3 runs from the conserved cysteine through the conserved F or W.

length: 19; J: TRBJ2-3; V: TRBV11-2; CDR3: CASSLPRLAGGSSTDTQYF
length: 13; J: TRBJ2-7; V: TRBV27; CDR3: CASAHTSAGEQYF
length: 14; J: TRBJ2-3; V: TRBV7-6; CDR3: CASSILGAGDTQYF
length: 15; J: TRBJ2-5; V: TRBV20-1; CDR3: CSARDRAGGPKTQYF
length: 16; J: TRBJ2-7; V: TRBV19; CDR3: CASSIDGGTDRREQYF
length: 15; J: TRBJ1-1; V: TRBV7-8; CDR3: CASSLLAGSNTEAFF
length: 18; J: TRBJ1-2; V: TRBV12-5; CDR3: CASGLPTETGQRGDGYTF
length: 14; J: TRBJ2-5; V: TRBV7-6; CDR3: CASSSGPTEETQYF
length: 17; J: TRBJ2-1; V: TRBV5-6; CDR3: CASSPSLDWGTGNEQFF
length: 13; J: TRBJ2-1; V: TRBV19; CDR3: CASIGIGDNEQFF
length: 15; J: TRBJ1-4; V: TRBV2; CDR3: CASRRGVSSNEKLFF
length: 16; J: TRBJ1-5; V: TRBV4-1; CDR3: CASSLRIGVSNQPQHF
length: 15; J: TRBJ2-3; V: TRBV7-9; CDR3: CASSRSDGGIDTQYF
length: 16; J: TRBJ2-3; V: TRBV4-2; CDR3: CASSQLRLAETDTQYF
length: 13; J: TRBJ2-1; V: TRBV29-1; CDR3: CSVVGTGNNEQFF
length: 14; J: TRBJ2-7; V: TRBV6-5; CDR3: CASSHGGIYNEQYF
length: 16; J: TRBJ2-1; V: TRBV5-6; CDR3: CASSRPGSLLYNEQFF
length: 15; J: TRBJ2-3; V: TRBV7-9; CDR3: CASSFATGHTDTQYF
length: 12; J: TRBJ2-7; V: TRBV15; CDR3: CATSLGESEQYF
length: 14; J: TRBJ2-6; V: TRBV12-3/TRBV12-4; CDR3: CASTETSGANVLTF
length: 14; J: TRBJ2-1; V: TRBV7-2; CDR3: CASSPGSGYNEQFF
length: 18; J: TRBJ2-6; V: TRBV12-3/TRBV12-4; CDR3: CATTLSGTTASGANVLTF
length: 13; J: TRBJ1-5; V: TRBV5-6; CDR3: CASSSEQNQPQHF
length: 14; J: TRBJ2-3; V: TRBV9; CDR3: CASTPGRMVDTQYF
length: 16; J: TRBJ2-3; V: TRBV4-1; CDR3: CASSQGVSVPTDTQYF
length: 13; J: TRBJ2-7; V: TRBV28; CDR3: CATTGTGGLEQYF
length: 15; J: TRBJ1-1; V: TRBV6-5; CDR3: CASSYIRQSNTEAFF
length: 15; J: TRBJ1-1; V: TRBV2; CDR3: CASTWGVYKNTEAFF
length: 16; J: TRBJ2-7; V: TRBV2; CDR3: CASRGMVGTDFYEQYF
length: 15; J: TRBJ2-7; V: TRBV19; CDR3: CASSPLAGGSYEQYF
length: 15; J: TRBJ1-2; V: TRBV27; CDR3: CASSLTRDGLGGYTF
length: 14; J: TRBJ2-7; V: TRBV28; CDR3: CASSLAAETYEQYF
length: 17; J: TRBJ2-1; V: TRBV7-6; CDR3: CASSLGTSGGFWNEQFF
length: 16; J: TRBJ2-4; V: TRBV7-3; CDR3: CASSLSGGEAKNIQYF
length: 12; J: TRBJ1-1; V: TRBV5-4; CDR3: CASSPDRTKAFF
length: 15; J: TRBJ2-2; V: TRBV19; CDR3: CASTSGRSFTGELFF
length: 14; J: TRBJ1-2; V: TRBV11-1; CDR3: CASSLTGTNYGYTF
length: 14; J: TRBJ2-7; V: TRBV10-2; CDR3: CATTGGLVSYEQYF
length: 14; J: TRBJ2-5; V: TRBV27; CDR3: CASSKLGDQETQYF
length: 15; J: TRBJ2-2; V: TRBV27; CDR3: CASSSTRQGSGELFF
length: 11; J: TRBJ2-3; V: TRBV2; CDR3: CASYETDTQYF
length: 14; J: TRBJ2-3; V: TRBV7-9; CDR3: CASSLAGQGDTQYF
length: 13; J: TRBJ2-7; V: TRBV19; CDR3: CASSSRTSYEQYF
length: 15; J: TRBJ2-5; V: TRBV7-9; CDR3: CASSQLQGAQETQYF
length: 17; J: TRBJ2-7; V: TRBV15; CDR3: CATSRGDGGGGHYEQYF
length: 13; J: TRBJ2-7; V: TRBV19; CDR3: CASSPGNGYEQYF
length: 15; J: TRBJ2-7; V: TRBV6-1; CDR3: CASRPYDRGSNEQYF
length: 12; J: TRBJ2-7; V: TRBV27; CDR3: CASTLQGIGQYF
length: 15; J: TRBJ1-1; V: TRBV20-1; CDR3: CSALMRGQMNTEAFF
length: 16; J: TRBJ2-1; V: TRBV7-9; CDR3: CASSSRDRGLLNEQFF
length: 15; J: TRBJ1-1; V: TRBV27; CDR3: CACSLGQGGHTEAFF
length: 17; J: TRBJ2-3; V: TRBV6-1; CDR3: CASSQGQIERIRDTQYF
length: 16; J: TRBJ1-1; V: TRBV10-3; CDR3: CAISSDRVLTNTEAFF
length: 11; J: TRBJ2-7; V: TRBV29-1; CDR3: CSVVLAGAQYF
length: 11; J: TRBJ1-1; V: TRBV25-1; CDR3: CASSVGPEAFF
length: 15; J: TRBJ2-6; V: TRBV12-5; CDR3: CASGSRFSGANVLTF
length: 14; J: TRBJ2-3; V: TRBV5-8; CDR3: CASSLGLVPDTQYF